This passage covers 32 T cell receptor beta chains from one sample sequenced in a study of control samples from healthy donors and cancer patients. Profiled with immunoSEQ multiplex PCR; TCRdb holds only in-frame clones, not every one. The table includes tens of thousands of clones, roughly 87% detected once. Input material: blood. The receptors were gathered from a woman in her fifties or sixties in good health.

This chain connects TRBV19 to TRBJ2-1, with D possibly called TRBD1 or TRBD2 (5 bases each). The CDR3 has 14 amino acids. Trimming took 7 bases from V and 5 from J, leaving 15 bases between them. Germline V lookup: CDR1 LNHDA, CDR2 SQIVND (reference sequence). This CDR3 is CASTKGLADNEQFF. The DNA of the CDR3 is TGTGCCAGTACCAAGGGGCTAGCAGACAATGAGCAGTTCTTC.

CDR3 protein: CASSPGTGADTQYF. Written as DNA, the CDR3 is TGTGCCAGCTCGCCCGGGACAGGGGCAGATACGCAGTATTTT. The chain employs TRBV18 and TRBJ2-3, with TRBD1 identical over 10 bases. The germline V gene has CDR1 KGHSH and CDR2 LQKENI. V shed 6 bases and J 4 bases; nucleotides not matched to a gene: 4. This CDR3 region has 14 residues. The full variable domain, in which reference TRBV18 and TRBJ2-3 provide the parts outside the CDR3, is NAGVMQNPRHLVRRRGQEARLRCSPMKGHSHVYWYRQLPEEGLKFMVYLQKENIIDESGMPKERFSAEFPKEGPSILRIQQVVRGDSAAYFCASSPGTGADTQYFGPGTRLTVL.

As DNA, the CDR3 is TGTGCCAGCAGTTTAGATGGATCCACGGGCTACACCTTC. It codes for CASSLDGSTGYTF. The chain joins TRBV12-3 or TRBV12-4 to TRBJ1-2; D is unclear. Trimming left V 1 base short and J 8 bases short, with 11 bases between. The CDR3 runs 13 residues.

The V call is TRBV7-9, the J call TRBJ1-2; TRBD1 matches 8 bases. This CDR3 has 15 residues. The germline V gene has CDR1 SEHNR and CDR2 FQNEAQ (reference sequence). V shed 6 bases and J 2 bases; nucleotides not matched to a gene: 8. The CDR3 DNA sequence: TGTGCCAGCAGTAGGCCTGGACAGGGAAACTATGGCTACACCTTC. Residues: CASSRPGQGNYGYTF.

A few counts support this clone. The V and J genes are TRBV6-4 and TRBJ2-1, with TRBD2 identical over 7 bases. The V segment lost 0 bases and the J segment 3 bases; nucleotides outside the gene matches: 2. Germline CDR1 is MRHNA and CDR2 is SNTAGT. This CDR3 comprises 15 residues. CDR3 residues: CASSDSASGYNEQFF. Here the CDR3 DNA reads TGTGCCAGCAGTGACTCGGCTAGCGGCTACAATGAGCAGTTCTTC.

The V call is TRBV3-1 (or the pseudogene TRBV3-2), the J call TRBJ2-2; tentative D call: TRBD1 (6 bases). Germline loops: CDR1 LGHDT, CDR2 YNNKEL (reference sequence). Trimming removed 4 bases from V and 2 bases from J, with 11 bases in between. This CDR3 region has 15 residues. This chain's CDR3 is CASSPPGHNTGELFF. The CDR3 coding sequence is TGTGCCAGCAGCCCTCCGGGACATAACACCGGGGAGCTGTTTTTT.

This chain's CDR3 is CASTLTGSAVGYGYTF. The CDR3 DNA follows: TGTGCCAGCACATTGACAGGGAGCGCGGTTGGCTATGGCTACACCTTC. The chain employs TRBV2 and TRBJ1-2, with TRBD1 matching 7 bases. Germline CDR1 and CDR2: SNHLY and FYNNEI. There are 16 residues in the CDR3. The J segment lost 4 bases and the V segment lost 7 bases, leaving 15 bases of the junction unmatched.

The gene calls are TRBV6-2 or TRBV6-3 and TRBJ2-7, with D hard to call. Germline CDR1 is MNHEY and CDR2 is SVGEGT. Trimming removed 2 bases from V and 7 bases from J, with 12 bases in between. The length of the CDR3 is 13 residues. CDR3 region: CASSYDESKEQYF. CDR3 in DNA: TGTGCCAGCAGTTACGACGAGAGTAAAGAGCAGTACTTC.

The chain couples TRBV19 to TRBJ2-1; D perhaps matches TRBD2 (6 bases). V shed 4 bases and J shed 5 bases, with 21 bases lying between them. Germline lookup yields CDR1 LNHDA and CDR2 SQIVND (reference sequence). CDR3 size: 17 residues. The CDR3 loop is CASSTASGTRFNNEQFF. The CDR3 nucleotides read TGTGCCAGTAGTACCGCTTCCGGGACTCGATTTAACAATGAGCAGTTCTTC.

The rearrangement links TRBV4-1 to TRBJ2-3; maybe TRBD2 (5 bases). The CDR3 is made up of 15 amino acids. Trimming shortened V by 0 bases and J by 2 bases, and 9 bases separated the two germline ends. Germline CDR1 reads MGHRA; CDR2 reads YSYEKL. DNA of the CDR3: TGCGCCAGCAGCCAAGAATCTAGCCCCACAGATACGCAGTATTTT. This gives the protein CASSQESSPTDTQYF.

The V gene is TRBV15, the J gene TRBJ2-4; 7 nucleotides agree with TRBD1. Germline V lookup: CDR1 LNHNV, CDR2 YYDKDF (reference sequence). V gave up 1 base and J gave up 0 bases; unmatched junction bases: 6. CDR3 length: 17 residues. The CDR3 spells CATSRGGTALAKNIQYF. CDR3 bases: TGTGCCACCAGCAGAGGGGGGACAGCGCTAGCCAAAAACATTCAGTACTTC.

The CDR3 region is CAWDRRSTDTQYF. DNA of the CDR3: TGTGCCTGGGACAGGAGAAGCACAGATACGCAGTATTTT. J is TRBJ2-3 and V is TRBV30, with D possibly being TRBD1 (6 bases). This CDR3 region has 13 residues. Germline V gives CDR1 GTSNPN, CDR2 SVGIG (reference sequence). Trimming pared 5 bases from V and 0 bases from J, leaving 9 bases between.

The V gene is TRBV25-1, the J gene TRBJ1-2, with D hard to call. CDR1 and CDR2 (germline): MGHDK, SYGVNS. V lost 5 bases and J 3 bases, leaving 10 bases between the germline ends. The CDR3 contains 13 residues. CDR3 region: CASSPERDYGYTF. As DNA, the CDR3 is TGTGCCAGCAGTCCAGAGCGGGACTATGGCTACACCTTC.

This chain uses TRBV12-3 or TRBV12-4 with TRBJ2-2; D unresolved. Trimming pared 2 bases from V and 3 bases from J, leaving 4 bases between. The CDR3 contains 13 residues. The CDR3 loop reads CASSLLDTGELFF. The CDR3 DNA is TGTGCCAGCAGTTTATTGGACACCGGGGAGCTGTTTTTT.

This chain uses TRBV28 with TRBJ2-2, with D possibly matching TRBD1 (6 bases). The germline gives CDR1 MDHEN, CDR2 SYDVKM. This CDR3 contains 14 residues. V was cut by 5 bases and J by 5 bases, with 12 bases left in between. The CDR3 DNA reads as TGTGCCAGCAGTCCACAGGGTTATACCGGGGAGCTGTTTTTT. Its translation: CASSPQGYTGELFF.

The chain carries TRBV29-1 and TRBJ2-3; 7 nucleotides agree with TRBD1. V shed 7 bases, J shed 8 bases, and the junction held 12 bases outside the gene matches. The CDR3 consists of 13 residues. Germline V gene sequence: CDR1 SQVTM, CDR2 ANQGSEA. CDR3 sequence (DNA): TGCAGCGCAAAAGACAGGGAAGTGAGTACGCAGTATTTT. Translated: CSAKDREVSTQYF.

V is TRBV9 and J is TRBJ2-2, with TRBD2 matching 11 bases. Germline CDR1 is SGDLS and CDR2 is YYNGEE. The V gene end was trimmed by 4 bases and the J gene end by 7 bases; junction bases not matched to a gene: 6. The CDR3 loop spans 15 amino acids. The CDR3 is CASSQTSGTVGELFF. In DNA, the CDR3 is TGTGCCAGCAGCCAGACTAGCGGGACGGTCGGGGAGCTGTTTTTT.

The rearrangement links TRBV30 to TRBJ2-2, with D tentatively TRBD1 or TRBD2 (6 bases each). The CDR3 is made up of 16 amino acids. The germline V and J ends were trimmed by 4 bases and 0 bases, with 15 bases remaining between them. Germline-derived CDR1 and CDR2 are GTSNPN and SVGIG (reference sequence). The CDR3: CAWIPRGRSNTGELFF. CDR3 sequence (DNA): TGTGCCTGGATTCCCCGGGGGCGGTCGAACACCGGGGAGCTGTTTTTT.

The chain employs TRBV5-8 and TRBJ2-4; D ambiguous. CDR3 length: 16 amino acids. CDR1 is SGHTS, CDR2 YDEGEE, per germline. V was shortened by 4 bases and J by 4 bases, with 18 bases between the two germline ends. The CDR3 loop reads CASSPIRSADKNIQYF. CDR3 nucleotide sequence: TGTGCCAGCAGCCCGATTCGGTCCGCGGATAAAAACATTCAGTACTTC.

The chain employs TRBV6-5 and TRBJ2-7; possible D gene TRBD1, 5 bases. The CDR3 has 13 residues. Per the germline V gene, CDR1 is MNHEY and CDR2 is SVGAGI. Trimming removed 2 bases at V and 3 bases at J, with 8 bases between. The CDR3 DNA reads TGTGCCAGCAGTTACGGGGCTCTCTACGAGCAGTACTTC. Its translation: CASSYGALYEQYF.

The chain joins TRBV5-1 to TRBJ2-3; D is uncertain. The CDR3 has 13 amino acids. Trimming stripped 1 base from V and 4 bases from J, with 7 bases between. In germline, CDR1 is SGHRS, CDR2 YFSETQ. The CDR3 loop reads CASSLKRPDTQYF. The DNA of the CDR3 is TGCGCCAGCAGCTTGAAGAGGCCAGATACGCAGTATTTT.

The chain has TRBV7-2 and TRBJ2-5; TRBD2 aligns across 10 bases. CDR1 is SGHTA, CDR2 FQGNSA, per germline. The CDR3 is 17 amino acids. V lost 5 bases and J lost 3; bases outside the gene matches: 12. CDR3 bases: TGTGCCAGCAGCAAACGTCTACTAGCGGGGAACGAAGAGACCCAGTACTTC. The encoded protein is CASSKRLLAGNEETQYF. The full variable domain, rest sourced from reference TRBV7-2 and TRBJ2-5, is GAGVSQSPSNKVTEKGKDVELRCDPISGHTALYWYRQSLGQGLEFLIYFQGNSAPDKSGLPSDRFSAERTGGSVSTLTIQRTQQEDSAVYLCASSKRLLAGNEETQYFGPGTRLLVL.

The chain couples TRBV11-2 to TRBJ2-1, with 16 bases identical to TRBD2. The CDR3 is made up of 18 amino acids. Unmatched junction bases numbered 10, after V lost 5 bases and J lost 6 bases. Germline assignment: CDR1 SGHAT and CDR2 FQNNGV. The CDR3 loop reads CASSPGTSGRATSNEQFF. In nucleotides, the CDR3 is TGTGCCAGCAGCCCAGGGACTAGCGGGAGGGCCACGTCCAATGAGCAGTTCTTC.

This chain joins TRBV5-6 and TRBJ1-1, with D perhaps TRBD1 (5 bases). Germline V gives CDR1 SGHDT, CDR2 YYEEEE. The CDR3 covers 14 residues. The V gene lost 0 bases and the J gene lost 4 bases, with 10 bases spanning the gap. The CDR3 loop reads CASSLDGGGTEAFF. CDR3 nucleotide sequence: TGTGCCAGCAGCTTGGATGGTGGGGGCACTGAAGCTTTCTTT.

J is TRBJ2-5 and V is TRBV10-3; D remains unclear. Trimming shortened V by 2 bases and J by 1 base, and 5 bases separated the two germline ends. CDR1 is ENHRY and CDR2 is SYGVKD in the germline V gene. This CDR3 region has 13 residues. The CDR3 region has the DNA TGTGCCATCAGTGAGAACAGCCAAGAGACCCAGTACTTC. Protein: CAISENSQETQYF.

This chain connects TRBV4-2 to TRBJ2-7; 7 bases fit TRBD2. The germline gives CDR1 LGHNA, CDR2 YNFKEQ. J was trimmed by 0 bases and V by 0 bases; bases with no gene match: 8. The CDR3 is 17 residues long. The CDR3 DNA sequence: TGTGCCAGCAGCCAAGATGAGTTAGGCGGGAGCTCCTACGAGCAGTACTTC. It codes for CASSQDELGGSSYEQYF.

The J gene is TRBJ1-5, the V gene TRBV19; 9 bases map to TRBD1. This CDR3 is 14 amino acids long. The trim removed 5 bases at V and 6 bases at J, leaving 5 bases unmatched. Germline values: CDR1 LNHDA, CDR2 SQIVND (reference sequence). This CDR3 is CASSSRQGVQPQHF. The CDR3 DNA reads TGTGCCAGTAGTTCAAGACAGGGGGTTCAGCCCCAGCATTTT.

This rearrangement joins TRBV19 to TRBJ1-5; the D gene is possibly TRBD1 (6 bases). Trimming took off 6 bases at V and 2 bases at J, with 14 bases between the two ends. The CDR3 contains 15 residues. Germline CDR1 reads LNHDA; CDR2 reads SQIVND (reference sequence). The CDR3 spells CASSKGGSGNQPQHF. The CDR3 DNA sequence: TGTGCCAGTAGCAAAGGGGGATCGGGCAATCAGCCCCAGCATTTT.

The chain recombines TRBV11-2 with TRBJ2-1; D uncertain. This CDR3 has 15 amino acids. Per germline, CDR1 SGHAT and CDR2 FQNNGV. V was clipped by 1 base and J by 13 bases, with 20 bases between them. CDR3 coding DNA: TGTGCCAGCAGCTTAGCTGGGCAGGTAGGCTCTCTCCAGTTCTTC. Encoded protein: CASSLAGQVGSLQFF.

The J gene is TRBJ2-1, the V gene TRBV19; 10 bases fit TRBD2. V trimming: 6 bases; J trimming: 5 bases; junction bases outside the gene matches: 19. Germline CDR1 and CDR2: LNHDA and SQIVND (reference sequence). The CDR3 consists of 19 residues. The CDR3 DNA reads as TGTGCCAGTAGCAGAAGGGCGGGACTAGCGAGGAGGGTCGACAATGAGCAGTTCTTC. This gives the protein CASSRRAGLARRVDNEQFF. Full variable domain (rest looked up from reference TRBV19 and TRBJ2-1): DGGITQSPKYLFRKEGQNVTLSCEQNLNHDAMYWYRQDPGQGLRLIYYSQIVNDFQKGDIAEGYSVSREKKESFPLTVTSAQKNPTAFYLCASSRRAGLARRVDNEQFFGPGTRLTVL.

V is TRBV3-1 (or the pseudogene TRBV3-2) and J is TRBJ1-5; maybe TRBD1 (6 bases). Trimming took off 2 bases at V and 5 bases at J, with 13 bases between the two ends. This CDR3 comprises 15 residues. The germline CDR1 and CDR2 sequences are LGHDT and YNNKEL (reference sequence). The CDR3: CASSQTTGPYQPQHF. The CDR3 DNA is TGTGCCAGCAGCCAAACGACAGGACCCTATCAGCCCCAGCATTTT.

CDR3 DNA: TGCGCCAGCAGCCAAGTACAGATCAATCACAATGAGCAGTTCTTC. It codes for CASSQVQINHNEQFF. The chain combines TRBV4-1 with TRBJ2-1; the D is unclear. Germline loops: CDR1 MGHRA, CDR2 YSYEKL. V was clipped by 1 base and J by 5 bases, with 12 bases between them. CDR3 length: 15 amino acids.